Below, 15 T cell receptor beta chains from the same sample are listed, as sequenced in a study of beta chain features in type 1 diabetes. Every bit of the isolated RNA underwent reverse transcription, so sequencing read expressed TCRB transcripts. Profiling relied on immunoSEQ multiplex PCR, and the TCRdb table lists in-frame clones only, not all of them. Altogether 200,000 to 250,000 clones are present, 9.6% being singletons, with the ten largest covering less than 0.035%. Sample: naive CD4+ T cells from blood. The receptor set was obtained from a woman aged 18 to 35 in good health.

This clone showed up just a few times. The V and J genes are TRBV19 and TRBJ1-2; 7 nucleotides agree with TRBD1. The CDR3 covers 14 residues. With V trimmed by 6 bases and J by 4 bases, 8 bases remained unmatched. Germline assignment: CDR1 LNHDA and CDR2 SQIVND (reference sequence). The CDR3 bases are TGTGCCAGTAGGACACCAGGGGGAGGCTATGGCTACACCTTC. Its protein is CASRTPGGGYGYTF.

This chain joins TRBV5-1 and TRBJ1-1, with D uncertain. V lost 0 bases to trimming and J lost 4 bases, with 13 bases between them. Looked up from germline, CDR1 is SGHRS and CDR2 is YFSETQ. This CDR3 comprises 15 residues. The CDR3 region has the DNA TGCGCCAGCAGCTTGGATGAGGGCGACGGCACTGAAGCTTTCTTT. It yields the protein CASSLDEGDGTEAFF.

The rearrangement links TRBV29-1 to TRBJ2-3; D may be TRBD1 (6 bases). Looked up from germline, CDR1 is SQVTM and CDR2 is ANQGSEA. This CDR3 is built from 15 residues. The ends were cut back, 4 bases at V and 2 bases at J, with 16 bases in the middle. The CDR3 DNA sequence: TGCAGCGTTGGGACAGTTTTTGGGGACACAGATACGCAGTATTTT. Protein product: CSVGTVFGDTDTQYF.

A word on this clone: This CDR3 is also generated by other DNA sequences in the sample. The chain joins TRBV5-1 to TRBJ1-1; D is possibly TRBD1 (5 bases). Germline V gene lookup returns CDR1 SGHRS and CDR2 YFSETQ. There are 14 residues in the CDR3. V was shortened by 0 bases and J by 0 bases, with 6 bases between the two germline ends. CDR3 sequence (DNA): TGCGCCAGCAGCTTGGTCAGGGTGAACACTGAAGCTTTCTTT. Translation gives CASSLVRVNTEAFF.

This clone was observed a handful of times. The V call is TRBV5-1, the J call TRBJ2-3; TRBD2 matches at 7 bases. The CDR3 has 15 residues. Trimming removed 6 bases from V and 0 bases from J; junction bases left unmatched: 7. Germline V lookup: CDR1 SGHRS, CDR2 YFSETQ. DNA for the CDR3: TGCGCCAGCAATTCAGCGGGGAGTAGCACAGATACGCAGTATTTT. As protein: CASNSAGSSTDTQYF. The complete variable domain, with remaining parts taken from reference TRBV5-1 and TRBJ2-3, reads KAGVTQTPRYLIKTRGQQVTLSCSPISGHRSVSWYQQTPGQGLQFLFEYFSETQRNKGNFPGRFSGRQFSNSRSEMNVSTLELGDSALYLCASNSAGSSTDTQYFGPGTRLTVL.

This clone was counted a few times. The J gene is TRBJ2-2, the V gene TRBV11-2; 9 bases line up with TRBD2. The CDR3 loop spans 15 amino acids. CDR1 is SGHAT and CDR2 is FQNNGV in the germline V gene. V shed 4 bases, J shed 4 bases, and the junction held 4 bases outside the gene matches. The CDR3 here is CASSSAGGGTGELFF. DNA of the CDR3: TGTGCCAGCAGCTCAGCGGGGGGCGGCACCGGGGAGCTGTTTTTT.

In its sample, this clone was seen a few times. V is TRBV15 and J is TRBJ2-5; 13 positions match TRBD2. The V segment lost 2 bases and the J segment 3 bases; nucleotides outside the gene matches: 12. This CDR3 has 19 amino acids. Per germline, CDR1 LNHNV and CDR2 YYDKDF (reference sequence). DNA for the CDR3: TGTGCCACCAGCAGATTGAGGAGGACTAGCGGGAGAAATGAAGAGACCCAGTACTTC. Translation gives CATSRLRRTSGRNEETQYF. Drawing the rest from reference TRBV15 and TRBJ2-5, the complete variable domain is DAMVIQNPRYQVTQFGKPVTLSCSQTLNHNVMYWYQQKSSQAPKLLFHYYDKDFNNEADTPDNFQSRRPNTSFCFLDIRSPGLGDTAMYLCATSRLRRTSGRNEETQYFGPGTRLLVL.

This clone came up a few times. This chain links TRBV27 with TRBJ2-1, with 13 bases identical to TRBD2. Looked up from germline, CDR1 is MNHEY and CDR2 is SMNVEV (reference sequence). J gave up 9 bases and V 6 bases, and 8 bases lay outside the gene matches. CDR3 size: 15 residues. This CDR3 reads CASSALAGGGGEQFF. The CDR3 DNA is TGTGCCAGCAGCGCACTAGCGGGAGGGGGCGGTGAGCAGTTCTTC.

The V gene is TRBV28, the J gene TRBJ2-1, with D perhaps matching TRBD1 (5 bases). Between the trimmed V and J ends, which lost 6 bases and 4 bases, there was a span of 10 bases. CDR1 is MDHEN, CDR2 SYDVKM, per germline. The CDR3 runs 13 residues. The CDR3 reads CASSTDSYNEQFF. The DNA of the CDR3 is TGTGCCAGCAGCACCGACAGTTACAATGAGCAGTTCTTC.

This clone was seen only a few times. The V and J genes are TRBV28 and TRBJ2-3; D might be TRBD2 (6 bases). The CDR3 runs to 12 residues. Germline V gene data show CDR1 as MDHEN and CDR2 as SYDVKM. V was pared by 3 bases and J by 10 bases, with 11 bases between. CDR3 loop: CASSFPGSAQYF. CDR3 coding DNA: TGTGCCAGCAGTTTTCCCGGGAGTGCGCAGTATTTT.

Only a few counts were recorded for this clone. The chain has TRBV29-1 and TRBJ1-1, with D possibly TRBD1 on 6 matching bases. CDR1 and CDR2 from the germline V gene are SQVTM and ANQGSEA. The V end was cut by 6 bases, the J end by 6 bases, with 20 bases between. The CDR3 is made up of 14 amino acids. CDR3 in DNA: TGCAGCGTACGGACAGTCGGAACCTCATCTGAAGCTTTCTTT. Translation gives CSVRTVGTSSEAFF.

V and J are TRBV7-6 and TRBJ2-2, with D uncertain. The CDR3 contains 13 residues. V gave up 1 base and J gave up 7 bases, with 7 bases separating them. In germline, CDR1 is SGHVS, CDR2 FNYEAQ. CDR3 protein: CASSLGTGGELFF. The CDR3 nucleotides are TGTGCCAGCAGCTTAGGTACCGGCGGGGAGCTGTTTTTT.

The chain combines TRBV6-1 with TRBJ2-7, with 10 bases fitting TRBD2. CDR3 size: 15 residues. With 6 bases clipped from V and 1 base from J, the junction kept 6 bases outside the gene matches. CDR1 and CDR2 from the germline V gene are MNHNS and SASEGT. The CDR3 region has the DNA TGTGCCAGCAGCCGTAGCGGGAGGCCTTCCTACGAGCAGTACTTC. Translation gives CASSRSGRPSYEQYF.

The gene calls are TRBV2 and TRBJ1-1; perhaps TRBD1 as D (6 bases). CDR3 length equals 16 residues. Germline CDR1 SNHLY, CDR2 FYNNEI. V gave up 7 bases and J gave up 7 bases, with 25 bases separating them. In nucleotides, the CDR3 is TGTGCCAGCATATTCCCCCAGGGACGACAGGAGGTTGAAGCTTTCTTT. Its translation: CASIFPQGRQEVEAFF.

The chain recombines TRBV5-1 with TRBJ1-1; D uncertain. The germline CDR1 and CDR2 sequences are SGHRS and YFSETQ. The V gene lost 1 base and the J gene lost 2 bases, with 12 bases spanning the gap. The CDR3 is 15 amino acids. Here the CDR3 reads CASSLYPGSNTEAFF. CDR3 sequence (DNA): TGCGCCAGCAGCTTGTACCCGGGGTCTAACACTGAAGCTTTCTTT.